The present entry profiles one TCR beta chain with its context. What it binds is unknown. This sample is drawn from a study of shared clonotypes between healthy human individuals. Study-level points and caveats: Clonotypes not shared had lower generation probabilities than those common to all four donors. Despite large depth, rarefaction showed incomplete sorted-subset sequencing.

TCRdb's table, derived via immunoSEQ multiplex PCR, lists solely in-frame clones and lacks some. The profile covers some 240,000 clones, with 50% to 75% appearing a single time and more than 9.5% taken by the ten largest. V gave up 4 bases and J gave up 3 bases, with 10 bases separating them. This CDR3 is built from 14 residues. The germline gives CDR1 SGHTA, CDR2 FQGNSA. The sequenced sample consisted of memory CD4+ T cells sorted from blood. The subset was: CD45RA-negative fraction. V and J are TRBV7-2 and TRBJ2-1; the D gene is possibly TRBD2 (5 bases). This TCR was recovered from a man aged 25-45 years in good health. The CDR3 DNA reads TGTGCCAGCAGCTCCAGGCGGGTCTACAATGAGCAGTTCTTC. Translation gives CASSSRRVYNEQFF.